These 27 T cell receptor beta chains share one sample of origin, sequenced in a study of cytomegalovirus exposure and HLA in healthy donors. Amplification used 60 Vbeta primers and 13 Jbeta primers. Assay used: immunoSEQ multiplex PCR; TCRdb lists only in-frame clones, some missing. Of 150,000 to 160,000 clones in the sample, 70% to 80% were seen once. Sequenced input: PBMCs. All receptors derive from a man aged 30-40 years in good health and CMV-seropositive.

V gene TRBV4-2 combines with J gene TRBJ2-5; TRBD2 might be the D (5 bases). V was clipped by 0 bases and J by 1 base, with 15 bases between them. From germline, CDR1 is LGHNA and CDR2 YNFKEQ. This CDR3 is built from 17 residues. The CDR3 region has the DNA TGTGCCAGCAGCCAAGATTCTTCAAGCGGAGGCCAAGAGACCCAGTACTTC. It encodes CASSQDSSSGGQETQYF.

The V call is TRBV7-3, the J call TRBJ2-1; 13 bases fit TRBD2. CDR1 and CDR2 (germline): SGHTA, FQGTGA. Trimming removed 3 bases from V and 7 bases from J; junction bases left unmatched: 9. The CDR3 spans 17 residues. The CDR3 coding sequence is TGTGCCAGCAGCTTGCCCACTAGCGGGGGGGCGGGGAATGAGCAGTTCTTC. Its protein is CASSLPTSGGAGNEQFF. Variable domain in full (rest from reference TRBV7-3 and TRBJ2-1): GAGVSQTPSNKVTEKGKYVELRCDPISGHTALYWYRQSLGQGPEFLIYFQGTGAADDSGLPNDRFFAVRPEGSVSTLKIQRTERGDSAVYLCASSLPTSGGAGNEQFFGPGTRLTVL.

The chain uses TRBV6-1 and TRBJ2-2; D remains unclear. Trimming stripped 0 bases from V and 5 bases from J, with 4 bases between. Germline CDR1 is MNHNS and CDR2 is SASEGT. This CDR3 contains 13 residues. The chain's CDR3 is CASSEARTGELFF. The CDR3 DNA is TGTGCCAGCAGTGAAGCGCGGACCGGGGAGCTGTTTTTT.

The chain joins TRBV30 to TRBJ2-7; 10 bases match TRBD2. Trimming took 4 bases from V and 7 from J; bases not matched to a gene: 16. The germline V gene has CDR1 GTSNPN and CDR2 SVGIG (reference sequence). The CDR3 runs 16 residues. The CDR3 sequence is CAWNRPWASGGTEQYF. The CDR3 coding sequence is TGTGCCTGGAACCGCCCCTGGGCTAGCGGGGGCACAGAGCAGTACTTC.

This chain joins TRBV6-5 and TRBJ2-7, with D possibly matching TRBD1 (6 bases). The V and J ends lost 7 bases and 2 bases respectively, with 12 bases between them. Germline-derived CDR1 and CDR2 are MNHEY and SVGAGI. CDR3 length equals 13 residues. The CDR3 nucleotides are TGTGCCAGCACCCAGACAGGTACCTACGAGCAGTACTTC. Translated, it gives CASTQTGTYEQYF.

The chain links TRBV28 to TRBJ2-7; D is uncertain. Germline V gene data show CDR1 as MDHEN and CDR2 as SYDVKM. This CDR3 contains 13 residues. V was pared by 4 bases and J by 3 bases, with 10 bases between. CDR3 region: CASSSAAIYEQYF. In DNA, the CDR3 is TGTGCCAGCAGTTCGGCGGCTATCTACGAGCAGTACTTC.

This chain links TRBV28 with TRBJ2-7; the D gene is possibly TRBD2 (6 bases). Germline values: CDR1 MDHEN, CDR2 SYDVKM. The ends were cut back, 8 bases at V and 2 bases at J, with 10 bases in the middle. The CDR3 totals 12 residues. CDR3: CASLSGAYEQYF. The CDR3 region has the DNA TGTGCCAGCCTTAGCGGAGCCTACGAGCAGTACTTC.

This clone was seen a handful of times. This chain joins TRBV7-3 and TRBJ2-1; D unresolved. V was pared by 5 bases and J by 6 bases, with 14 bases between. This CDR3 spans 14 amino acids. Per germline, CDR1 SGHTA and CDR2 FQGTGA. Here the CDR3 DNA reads TGTGCCAGCAGCCTCTCCGAGGCCTCCAATGAGCAGTTCTTC. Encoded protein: CASSLSEASNEQFF.

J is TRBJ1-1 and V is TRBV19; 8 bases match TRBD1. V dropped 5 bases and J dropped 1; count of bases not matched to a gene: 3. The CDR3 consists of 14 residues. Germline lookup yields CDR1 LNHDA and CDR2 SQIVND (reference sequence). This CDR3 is CASSLQGANTEAFF. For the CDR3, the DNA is TGTGCCAGTAGTCTCCAGGGGGCGAACACTGAAGCTTTCTTT.

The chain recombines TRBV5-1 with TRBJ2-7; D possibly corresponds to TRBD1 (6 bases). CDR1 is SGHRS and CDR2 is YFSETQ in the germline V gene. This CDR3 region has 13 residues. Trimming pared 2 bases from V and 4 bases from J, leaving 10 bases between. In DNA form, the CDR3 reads TGCGCCAGCAGCTTTACACAGGGTTACGAGCAGTACTTC. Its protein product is CASSFTQGYEQYF.

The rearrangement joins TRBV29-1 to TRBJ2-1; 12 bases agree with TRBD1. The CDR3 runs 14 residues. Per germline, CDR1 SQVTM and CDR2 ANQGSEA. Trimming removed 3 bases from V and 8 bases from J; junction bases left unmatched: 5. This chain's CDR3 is CSVDGTGGRDEQFF. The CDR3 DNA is TGCAGCGTTGATGGGACAGGGGGCCGGGATGAGCAGTTCTTC.

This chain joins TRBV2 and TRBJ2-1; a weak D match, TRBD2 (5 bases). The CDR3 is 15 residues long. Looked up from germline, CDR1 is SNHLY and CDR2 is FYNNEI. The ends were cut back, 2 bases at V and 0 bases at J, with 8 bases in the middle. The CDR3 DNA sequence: TGTGCCAGCAGTGAATTAGGGAGCTCCTACAATGAGCAGTTCTTC. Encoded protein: CASSELGSSYNEQFF.

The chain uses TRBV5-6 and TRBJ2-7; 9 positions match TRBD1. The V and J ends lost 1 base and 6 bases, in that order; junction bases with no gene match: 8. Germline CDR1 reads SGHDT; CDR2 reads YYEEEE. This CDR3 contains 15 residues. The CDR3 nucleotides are TGTGCCAGCAGCTTGAGTATGGGACAGGGCTCCGAGCAGTACTTC. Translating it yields CASSLSMGQGSEQYF.

The CDR3 region is CASSSLGLAGQETQYF. The CDR3 DNA is TGTGCCAGCAGTTCCCTGGGACTAGCGGGTCAAGAGACCCAGTACTTC. The chain joins TRBV27 to TRBJ2-5; 12 bases map to TRBD2. Trimming cost V 4 bases and J 2 bases; bases outside gene matches: 5. The V gene's germline CDR1 is MNHEY and CDR2 SMNVEV (reference sequence). The CDR3 runs to 16 residues.

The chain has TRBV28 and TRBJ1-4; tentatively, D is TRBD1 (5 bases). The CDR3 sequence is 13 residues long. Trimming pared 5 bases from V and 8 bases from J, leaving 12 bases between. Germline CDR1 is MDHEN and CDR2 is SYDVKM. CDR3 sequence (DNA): TGTGCCAGCAGTACGGGACTTTTGGAAAAACTGTTTTTT. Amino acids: CASSTGLLEKLFF.

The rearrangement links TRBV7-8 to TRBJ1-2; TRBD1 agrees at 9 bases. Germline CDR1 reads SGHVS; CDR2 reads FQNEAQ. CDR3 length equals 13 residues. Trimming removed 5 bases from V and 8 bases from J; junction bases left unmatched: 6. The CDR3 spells CASSVGTGSGYTF. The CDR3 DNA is TGTGCCAGCAGCGTCGGGACAGGGAGCGGCTACACCTTC. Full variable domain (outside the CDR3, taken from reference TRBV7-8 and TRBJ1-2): GAGVSQSPRYKVAKRGQDVALRCDPISGHVSLFWYQQALGQGPEFLTYFQNEAQLDKSGLPSDRFFAERPEGSVSTLKIQRTQQEDSAVYLCASSVGTGSGYTFGSGTRLTVV.

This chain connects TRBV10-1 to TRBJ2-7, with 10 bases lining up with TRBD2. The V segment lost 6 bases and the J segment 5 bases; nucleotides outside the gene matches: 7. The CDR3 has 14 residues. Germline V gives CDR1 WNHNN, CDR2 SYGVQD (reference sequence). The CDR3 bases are TGCGCCAGCAGACCCGGGACTAGCGCCGACGAGCAGTACTTC. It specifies CASRPGTSADEQYF.

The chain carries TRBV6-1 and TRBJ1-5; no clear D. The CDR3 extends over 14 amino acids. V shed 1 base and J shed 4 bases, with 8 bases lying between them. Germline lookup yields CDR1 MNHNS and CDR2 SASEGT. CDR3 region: CASSEDFRNQPQHF. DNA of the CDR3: TGTGCCAGCAGTGAAGATTTCCGGAATCAGCCCCAGCATTTT.

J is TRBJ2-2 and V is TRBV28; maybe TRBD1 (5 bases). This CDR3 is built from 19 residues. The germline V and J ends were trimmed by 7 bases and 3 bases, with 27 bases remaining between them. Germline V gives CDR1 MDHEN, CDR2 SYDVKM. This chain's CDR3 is CASTVGFRRQGRDTGELFF. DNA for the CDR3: TGTGCCAGCACCGTTGGGTTTAGGCGGCAGGGAAGGGACACCGGGGAGCTGTTTTTT. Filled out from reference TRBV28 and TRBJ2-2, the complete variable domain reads DVKVTQSSRYLVKRTGEKVFLECVQDMDHENMFWYRQDPGLGLRLIYFSYDVKMKEKGDIPEGYSVSREKKERFSLILESASTNQTSMYLCASTVGFRRQGRDTGELFFGEGSRLTVL.

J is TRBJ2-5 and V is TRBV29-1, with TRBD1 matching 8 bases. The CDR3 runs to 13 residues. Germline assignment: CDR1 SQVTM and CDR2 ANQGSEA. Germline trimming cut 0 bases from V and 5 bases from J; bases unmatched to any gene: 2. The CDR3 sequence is CSVEEQGVETQYF. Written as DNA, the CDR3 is TGCAGCGTTGAAGAACAGGGGGTTGAGACCCAGTACTTC.

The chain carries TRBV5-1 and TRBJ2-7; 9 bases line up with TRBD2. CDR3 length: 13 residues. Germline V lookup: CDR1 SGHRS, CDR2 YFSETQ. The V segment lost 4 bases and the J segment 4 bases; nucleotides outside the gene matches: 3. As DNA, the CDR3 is TGCGCCAGCAGCCCCAGCGGGAGGTACGAGCAGTACTTC. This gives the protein CASSPSGRYEQYF.

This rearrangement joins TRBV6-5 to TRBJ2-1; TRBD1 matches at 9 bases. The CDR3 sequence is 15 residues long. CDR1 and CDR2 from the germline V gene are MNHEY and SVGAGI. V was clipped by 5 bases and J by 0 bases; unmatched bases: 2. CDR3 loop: CASSRGQGSYNEQFF. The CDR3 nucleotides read TGTGCCAGCAGTCGGGGACAGGGCTCCTACAATGAGCAGTTCTTC.

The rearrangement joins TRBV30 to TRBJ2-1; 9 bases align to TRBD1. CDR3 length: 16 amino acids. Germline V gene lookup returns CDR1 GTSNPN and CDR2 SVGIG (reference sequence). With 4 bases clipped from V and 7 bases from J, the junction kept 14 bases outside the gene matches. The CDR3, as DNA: TGTGCCTGGATCCCCCCCACAGGGGGCAGATGGAATGAGCAGTTCTTC. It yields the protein CAWIPPTGGRWNEQFF.

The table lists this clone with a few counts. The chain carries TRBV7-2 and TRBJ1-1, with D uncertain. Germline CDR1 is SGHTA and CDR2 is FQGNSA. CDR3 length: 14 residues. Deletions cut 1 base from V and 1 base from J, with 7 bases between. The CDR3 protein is CASSLGQKNTEAFF. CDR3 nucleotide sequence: TGTGCCAGCAGCTTAGGTCAGAAGAACACTGAAGCTTTCTTT.

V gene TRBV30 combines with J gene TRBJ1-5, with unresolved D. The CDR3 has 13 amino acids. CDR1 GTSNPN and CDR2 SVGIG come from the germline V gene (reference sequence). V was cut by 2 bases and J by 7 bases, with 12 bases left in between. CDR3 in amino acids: CAWSSAGQQPQHF. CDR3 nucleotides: TGTGCCTGGAGTTCCGCAGGCCAACAGCCCCAGCATTTT.

The CDR3 region is CAWSGLAGEREQFF. The CDR3 nucleotides are TGTGCCTGGAGTGGGCTAGCGGGAGAGAGAGAGCAGTTCTTC. The chain recombines TRBV30 with TRBJ2-1, with 10 nucleotides matching TRBD2. The CDR3 has 14 amino acids. The germline V gene encodes CDR1 GTSNPN and CDR2 SVGIG (reference sequence). V shed 1 base, J shed 10 bases, and the junction held 7 bases outside the gene matches.

In nucleotides, the CDR3 is TGTGCCAGCAGCTTGGAGGGAACTATGAACACTGAAGCTTTCTTT. Translation: CASSLEGTMNTEAFF. The rearrangement joins TRBV7-2 to TRBJ1-1; D is uncertain. Germline V gene sequence: CDR1 SGHTA, CDR2 FQGNSA. There are 15 residues in the CDR3. V dropped 3 bases and J dropped 0 bases, with 11 bases sitting between them.